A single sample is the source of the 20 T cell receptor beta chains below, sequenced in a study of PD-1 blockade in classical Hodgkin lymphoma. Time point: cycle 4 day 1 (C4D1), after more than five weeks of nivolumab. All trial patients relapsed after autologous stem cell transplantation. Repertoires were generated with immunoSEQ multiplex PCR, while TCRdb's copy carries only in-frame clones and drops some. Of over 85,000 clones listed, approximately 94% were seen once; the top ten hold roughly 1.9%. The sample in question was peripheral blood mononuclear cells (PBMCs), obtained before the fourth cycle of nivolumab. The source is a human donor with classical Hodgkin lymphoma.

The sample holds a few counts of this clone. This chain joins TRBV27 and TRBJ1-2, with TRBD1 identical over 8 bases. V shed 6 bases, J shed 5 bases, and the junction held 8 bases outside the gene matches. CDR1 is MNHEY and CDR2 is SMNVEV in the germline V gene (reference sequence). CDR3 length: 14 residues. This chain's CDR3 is CASRLGQGPYGYTF. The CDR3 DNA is TGTGCCAGCAGACTTGGACAGGGCCCGTATGGCTACACCTTC.

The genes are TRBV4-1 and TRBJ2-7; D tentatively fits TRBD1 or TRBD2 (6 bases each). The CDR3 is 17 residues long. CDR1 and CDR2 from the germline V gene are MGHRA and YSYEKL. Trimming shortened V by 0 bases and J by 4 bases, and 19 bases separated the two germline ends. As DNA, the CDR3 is TGCGCCAGCAGCCAAGAGGGGGCCGGGGGCGCAGCTTACGAGCAGTACTTC. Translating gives CASSQEGAGGAAYEQYF.

CDR3 bases: TGTGCCAGCAGCTTGCCTCCCCCCGCGACGGGGAGCTCCTACGAGCAGTACTTC. It is translated as CASSLPPPATGSSYEQYF. The chain carries TRBV11-2 and TRBJ2-7; D is possibly TRBD2 (5 bases). Germline V CDR1 and CDR2: SGHAT, FQNNGV. The V gene lost 3 bases and the J gene lost 0 bases, with 21 bases spanning the gap. The CDR3 sequence is 18 residues long.

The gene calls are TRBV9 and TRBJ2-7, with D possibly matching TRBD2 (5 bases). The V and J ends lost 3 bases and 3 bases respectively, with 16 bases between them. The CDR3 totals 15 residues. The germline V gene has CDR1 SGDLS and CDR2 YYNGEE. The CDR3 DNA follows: TGTGCCAGCAGCGGCCGGACGTCGGAGGTCTACGAGCAGTACTTC. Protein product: CASSGRTSEVYEQYF.

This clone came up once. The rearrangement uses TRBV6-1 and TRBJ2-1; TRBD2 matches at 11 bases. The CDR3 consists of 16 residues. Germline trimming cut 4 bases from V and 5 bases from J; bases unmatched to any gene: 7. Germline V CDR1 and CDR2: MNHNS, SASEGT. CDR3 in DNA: TGTGCCAGCAGTGGGTGGGGACTAGCGGTGGACAATGAGCAGTTCTTC. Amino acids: CASSGWGLAVDNEQFF.

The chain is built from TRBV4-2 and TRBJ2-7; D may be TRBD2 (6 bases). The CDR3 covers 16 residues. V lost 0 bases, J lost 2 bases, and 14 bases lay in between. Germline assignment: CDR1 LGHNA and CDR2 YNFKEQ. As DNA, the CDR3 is TGTGCCAGCAGCCAAGAGGTTGGGGCTAGCGCCTACGAGCAGTACTTC. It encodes CASSQEVGASAYEQYF.

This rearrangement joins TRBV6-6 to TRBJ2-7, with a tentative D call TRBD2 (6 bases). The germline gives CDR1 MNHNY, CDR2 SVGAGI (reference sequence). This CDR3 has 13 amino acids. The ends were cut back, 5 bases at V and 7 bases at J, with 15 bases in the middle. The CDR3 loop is CASSHSGLGEQYF. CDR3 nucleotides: TGTGCCAGCAGTCATAGCGGCCTCGGAGAGCAGTACTTC.

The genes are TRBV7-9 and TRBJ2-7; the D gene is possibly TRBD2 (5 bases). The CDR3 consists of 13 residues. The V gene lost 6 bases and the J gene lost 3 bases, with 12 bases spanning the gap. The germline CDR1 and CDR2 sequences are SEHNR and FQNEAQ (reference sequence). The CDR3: CASRDSAGYEQYF. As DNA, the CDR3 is TGTGCCAGCAGGGACTCCGCAGGCTACGAGCAGTACTTC.

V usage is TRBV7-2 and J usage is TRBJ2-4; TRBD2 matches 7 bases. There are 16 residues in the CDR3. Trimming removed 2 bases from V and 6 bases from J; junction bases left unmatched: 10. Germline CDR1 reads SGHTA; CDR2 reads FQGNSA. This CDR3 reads CASSLSALAASNIQYF. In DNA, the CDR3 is TGTGCCAGCAGCTTAAGTGCGCTAGCGGCATCAAACATTCAGTACTTC.

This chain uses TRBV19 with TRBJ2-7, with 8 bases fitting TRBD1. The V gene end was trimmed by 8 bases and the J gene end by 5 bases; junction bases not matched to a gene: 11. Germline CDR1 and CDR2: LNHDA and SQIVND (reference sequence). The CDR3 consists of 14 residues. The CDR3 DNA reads TGTGCCAGTCGAAAGATGGACAGGGACCACGAGCAGTACTTC. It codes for CASRKMDRDHEQYF. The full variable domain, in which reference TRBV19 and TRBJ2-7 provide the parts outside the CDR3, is DGGITQSPKYLFRKEGQNVTLSCEQNLNHDAMYWYRQDPGQGLRLIYYSQIVNDFQKGDIAEGYSVSREKKESFPLTVTSAQKNPTAFYLCASRKMDRDHEQYFGPGTRLTVT.

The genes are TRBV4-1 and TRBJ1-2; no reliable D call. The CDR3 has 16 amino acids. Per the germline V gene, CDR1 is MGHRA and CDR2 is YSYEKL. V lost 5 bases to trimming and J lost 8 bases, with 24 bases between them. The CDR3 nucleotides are TGCGCCAGCAGCTGGGCGGAACCCCTCCCCTTTGAGGGCTACACCTTC. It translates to CASSWAEPLPFEGYTF.

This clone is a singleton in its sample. This CDR3 is CASSRRREGTGGGNTEAFF. CDR3 nucleotides: TGTGCCAGCAGTCGGAGGAGGGAAGGGACAGGGGGCGGGAACACTGAAGCTTTCTTT. This chain links TRBV27 with TRBJ1-1, with 12 nucleotides matching TRBD1. The CDR3 spans 19 residues. Germline V CDR1 and CDR2: MNHEY, SMNVEV (reference sequence). J gave up 1 base and V 5 bases, and 14 bases lay outside the gene matches.

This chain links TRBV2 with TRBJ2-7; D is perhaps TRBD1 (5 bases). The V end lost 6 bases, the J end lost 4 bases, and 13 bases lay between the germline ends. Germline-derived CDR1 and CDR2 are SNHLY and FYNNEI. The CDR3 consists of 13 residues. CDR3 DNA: TGTGCCAGCAGCGATCCGGACACTTACGAGCAGTACTTC. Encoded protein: CASSDPDTYEQYF.

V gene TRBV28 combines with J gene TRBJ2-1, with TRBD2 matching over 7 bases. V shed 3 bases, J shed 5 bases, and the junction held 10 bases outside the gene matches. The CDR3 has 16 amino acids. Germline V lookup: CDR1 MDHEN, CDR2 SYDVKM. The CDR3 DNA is TGTGCCAGCAGTTTCTCTGGTAGCGGGTTAGACAATGAGCAGTTCTTC. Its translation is CASSFSGSGLDNEQFF. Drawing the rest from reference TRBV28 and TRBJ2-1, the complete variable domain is DVKVTQSSRYLVKRTGEKVFLECVQDMDHENMFWYRQDPGLGLRLIYFSYDVKMKEKGDIPEGYSVSREKKERFSLILESASTNQTSMYLCASSFSGSGLDNEQFFGPGTRLTVL.

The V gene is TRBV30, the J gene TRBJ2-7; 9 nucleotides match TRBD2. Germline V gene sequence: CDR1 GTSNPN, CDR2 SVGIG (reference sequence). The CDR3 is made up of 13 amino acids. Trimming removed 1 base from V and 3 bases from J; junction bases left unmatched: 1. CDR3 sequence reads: CAWSALAGYEQYF. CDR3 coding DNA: TGTGCCTGGAGTGCACTAGCGGGCTACGAGCAGTACTTC.

The CDR3 region is CASSLQGIGNQPQHF. Here the CDR3 DNA reads TGTGCCAGTAGTCTACAGGGGATCGGCAATCAGCCCCAGCATTTT. V gene TRBV19 combines with J gene TRBJ1-5; 7 bases line up with TRBD1. Germline assignment: CDR1 LNHDA and CDR2 SQIVND (reference sequence). This CDR3 is 15 amino acids long. Trimming took 5 bases from V and 2 from J; bases not matched to a gene: 6.

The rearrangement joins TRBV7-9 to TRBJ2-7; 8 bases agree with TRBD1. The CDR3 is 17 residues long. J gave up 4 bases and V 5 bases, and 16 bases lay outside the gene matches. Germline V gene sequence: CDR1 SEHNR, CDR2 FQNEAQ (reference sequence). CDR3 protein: CASSPPLPGQGTYEQYF. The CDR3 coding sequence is TGTGCCAGCAGCCCCCCTCTTCCCGGACAGGGCACTTACGAGCAGTACTTC.

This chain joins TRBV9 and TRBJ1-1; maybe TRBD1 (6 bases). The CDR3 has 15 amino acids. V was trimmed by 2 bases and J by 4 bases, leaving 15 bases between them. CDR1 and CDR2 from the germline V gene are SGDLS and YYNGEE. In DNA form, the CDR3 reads TGTGCCAGCAGCGTGGCCCTCCGGGGGCCCACTGAAGCTTTCTTT. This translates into CASSVALRGPTEAFF.

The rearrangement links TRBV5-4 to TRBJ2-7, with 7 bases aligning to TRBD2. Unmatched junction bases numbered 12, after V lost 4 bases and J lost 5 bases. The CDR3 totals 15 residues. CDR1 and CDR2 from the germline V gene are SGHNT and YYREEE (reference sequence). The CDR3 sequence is CASSRSPAGRDEQYF. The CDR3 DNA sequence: TGTGCCAGCAGCCGGTCGCCAGCGGGAAGGGACGAGCAGTACTTC. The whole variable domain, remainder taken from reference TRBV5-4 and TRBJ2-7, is ETGVTQSPTHLIKTRGQQVTLRCSSQSGHNTVSWYQQALGQGPQFIFQYYREEENGRGNFPPRFSGLQFPNYSSELNVNALELDDSALYLCASSRSPAGRDEQYFGPGTRLTVT.

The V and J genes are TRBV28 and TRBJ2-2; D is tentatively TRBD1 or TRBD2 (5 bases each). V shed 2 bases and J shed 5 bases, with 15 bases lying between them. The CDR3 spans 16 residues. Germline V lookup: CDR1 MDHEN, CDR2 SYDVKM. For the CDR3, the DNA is TGTGCCAGCAGTTTAGTGAGGGGCAGGAATACCGGGGAGCTGTTTTTT. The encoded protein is CASSLVRGRNTGELFF.